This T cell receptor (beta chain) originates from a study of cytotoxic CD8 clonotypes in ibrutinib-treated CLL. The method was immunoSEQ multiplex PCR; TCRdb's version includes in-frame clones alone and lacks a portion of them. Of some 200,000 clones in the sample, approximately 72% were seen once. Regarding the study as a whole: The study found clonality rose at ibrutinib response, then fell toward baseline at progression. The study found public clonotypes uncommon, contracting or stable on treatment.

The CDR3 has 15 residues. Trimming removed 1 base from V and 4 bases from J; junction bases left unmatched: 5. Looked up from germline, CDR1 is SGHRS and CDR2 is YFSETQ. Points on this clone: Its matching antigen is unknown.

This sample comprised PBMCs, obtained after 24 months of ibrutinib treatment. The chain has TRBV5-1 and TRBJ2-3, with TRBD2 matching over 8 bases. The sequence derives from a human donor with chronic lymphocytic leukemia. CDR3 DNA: TGCGCCAGCAGCTTGAGCGGGAGTAACGCAGATACGCAGTATTTT. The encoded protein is CASSLSGSNADTQYF.